This TCR beta chain was observed in a study of cytomegalovirus exposure and HLA in healthy donors (dated by TCRdb to about 2017). Background on the whole study: According to an earlier analysis of 587 of the donors, roughly 180 million T cells yielded 100 million or so unique TCR beta sequences and less than 300 Gb of sequence data. Approximately 300 gigabases of sequencing data and approximately 91 million unique TCR sequences made up an early release that covered several hundred HLA-typed donors. Donor age, sex, ethnicity and CMV serostatus were collected together with the repertoire data. High-throughput TCR immunosequencing, statistical association of individual TCRs with disease status, and machine learning were combined to predict cytomegalovirus infection status. The aim of the study was to test whether cataloging public T cell receptors could identify signatures of past pathogen exposure. Every repertoire in the discovery cohort had been generated on one and the same sequencing platform. The number of donors typed differed by locus, with about 629-640 for A, B, C, DRB1 and DQB1, 522 for DQA1, 600 to 610 for DPA1, and around 460 for DPB1. Four to six DR-DQ haplotypes were handled as single units for association and clustering, since linkage in the cohort was strong. Among the roughly 390 genotyped donors, around 81% belonged to the genetic ancestry cluster associated with self-reported Caucasian donors. Besides the first cohort of roughly 700 subjects, a separate validation cohort made up of some 110 different subjects was used. An earlier analysis of 587 of the donors used high-throughput TCR beta sequencing to judge whether each TCR beta V gene segment behaved as functional or pseudogenic. A later analysis re-analyzed previously published TCR beta repertoires from roughly 600 donors and added high-resolution HLA genotyping to study TCR occurrence patterns. Class I and class II HLA loci were covered by the typing at four-digit resolution. The study used immunosequencing to profile the T cell repertoires of 670 or so subjects and linked those repertoires to cytomegalovirus serostatus. In the later analysis, no new phenotypic data were used to find candidate immune exposures; instead, reliance was placed on TCR beta sequences and their occurrence across donors. Across around 400 genotyped donors of the cohort, an average of roughly 230,000 unique TCR beta nucleotide sequences per donor were sequenced, and roughly 20% of those sequences were non-productive. Genome-wide SNP genotypes for about 55% of the roughly 670 donors were used in a later genetic analysis, which treated that subset as a discovery cohort.

Overall results and qualifications from the work: HLA typing was unavailable for some donors at each locus, so association tests used only the typed subset. In a later genetic analysis, fewer N-insertions in productive TCRs were reported among donors in an Asian-associated ancestry cluster than the roughly 700-donor mean. A later analysis associated about 16,000 TCR beta sequences with specific HLA alleles at a false discovery rate of 0.05. An earlier analysis of roughly 570 of the donors showed that most TCR beta V segments appeared in productive rearrangements either about 87% or about 30% of the time, which broadly matched IMGT annotations. Presence/absence analyses assumed roughly uniform sequencing depth across donors, an assumption that may not hold. In a later analysis, HLA-associated TCR beta chains showed more clonal expansion and lower generation probabilities than non-associated chains that were equally common. Immune exposure information for the cohort was limited to CMV serostatus. A cluster of highly shared sequence variants was judged likely to be a technical artifact of the sequencing pipeline. According to the authors, the approach could potentially be generalized to other disease states and immunological phenotypes. Some IMGT-functional V segments, including TRBV6-2 and TRBV6-3, could not be distinguished by the 87-base-pair reads and were therefore excluded. Most CMV-associated TCR beta chains appeared to be HLA-restricted in a later analysis, and the HLA associations seemed to be driven largely by CMV exposure. This cohort had only TCR beta chains sequenced, and the lack of alpha or paired-chain data limited which features could be detected. Most TCR sequences were observed very rarely across donors, whereas some public TCRs were present in many individuals. Some 15 rarely observed V segments, including chromosome 9 orphons, were excluded from the earlier analysis of 550 to 700 of the donors because counts were too low. Cytomegalovirus status was reported to be diagnosed by the classifier with high specificity and sensitivity in both the original and validation cohorts. A total of about 180 TCR beta chains were listed by the study as associated with cytomegalovirus. In a later analysis, several top co-occurrence clusters were reported to appear linked to parvovirus B19, influenza, CMV and Epstein-Barr virus. In vitro tests confirmed that a few of the cytomegalovirus-associated TCR beta chains recognize cytomegalovirus antigens. In a later analysis, TCR association rates were found to vary across HLA loci, with the most associated TCRs seen for DRB1 alleles and the fewest for HLA-C alleles. Assigning TCR associations to individual alleles was difficult when HLA alleles, especially DR and DQ, strongly co-occurred. Linkage disequilibrium might explain the correlated functional status among segregating V segments, but an unknown experimental factor could not be excluded. V-gene and J-gene trimming of TCR beta chains was associated with a missense DCLRE1C variant in a later genetic analysis, and the association was replicated in an independent cohort. A further reported finding was that TCR beta sequences accurately predicted the HLA-A and HLA-B alleles for most subjects in the first cohort.

With regard to this clone: Which antigen it targets is not known. No base qualities exist here, and no much larger clone lies one base off it.

The cohort was made up of 650 to 700 healthy bone marrow donors. All cohort members were sampled while nominally healthy, although unrecorded immune exposures were likely present. The donor was CMV seropositive and belonged to the group of around 300 seropositive cohort members. Each donor provided a peripheral blood sample, and peripheral blood mononuclear cells were used for TCR beta sequencing. Genomic DNA was extracted from the blood cell samples with the Qiagen DNeasy Blood Extraction Kit. Libraries came from the immunoSEQ multiplex PCR assay. A mixture of 60 forward primers for TCR Vbeta segments and 13 reverse primers for TCR Jbeta segments was used in the multiplex PCR. A multiplex PCR assay on genomic DNA amplified the CDR3 region of rearranged TCR beta genes. The Illumina HiSeq System was used to sequence the amplified TCR beta libraries as 87-base-pair reads. In the original analysis: In a later analysis, roughly 80 million unique TCR beta chains were counted across the roughly 610 repertoires, and roughly 11 million of these chains were shared by at least two donors. A nearest-neighbor algorithm error-corrected the raw reads and collapsed the reads into unique sequences, merging closely related sequences to remove PCR and sequencing errors. Alignment of CDR3 sequences to IMGT reference sequences was used to assign V, D and J gene segments. For a sequence to be retained, a match of at least six nucleotides was required to both a V gene segment and a J gene segment. A rearrangement was called productive if the CDR3 had no stop codons and remained in frame with V and J, and every other rearrangement was called non-productive. CDR3 was defined according to IMGT convention as the region running from the second conserved V-encoded cysteine to the conserved J-encoded phenylalanine. In an earlier analysis of roughly 580 of the donors, sequences lacking an unambiguous match to a single V gene segment were excluded. In an earlier analysis of 587 of the donors, V segments were called functional above 56.7% productive rearrangements and were called segregating when the between-donor standard deviation exceeded 5%. A statistical classification framework was developed to diagnose cytomegalovirus status using the catalog of TCR beta chain sequences. In a later analysis, V and J genes were assigned by comparing TCR nucleotide sequences against IMGT/GENE-DB human TR gene sequences. The TCRdist pipeline was used in a later analysis to assign CDR3 sequences and most-parsimonious VDJ recombination scenarios. A later analysis defined each TCR beta chain by its CDR3 amino acid sequence plus V-gene family, and excluded reads lacking a unique V-gene family. A later analysis removed 500 to 650 highly shared, low-generation-probability nucleotide sequences to deal with suspected cross-contamination and a sequencing artifact. In a later analysis, a clonal expansion index for each public chain was calculated from normalized within-repertoire ranks of inferred template counts. Generation probabilities in a later analysis came from a VDJ recombination model fitted to out-of-frame rearrangements, and those results were checked against IGoR. In a later analysis, TCR-TCR, TCR-HLA and TCR-CMV co-occurrence was scored with hypergeometric tests, and a repertoire-size bias correction was applied to TCR pairs. To estimate false discovery rates, a later analysis permuted the HLA or CMV assignments 20 times. In a later analysis, co-occurring TCRs were grouped with DBSCAN, and TCRdist sequence similarity was added when clustering was performed within HLA-allele-positive subsets. For co-occurrence clustering, repertoires with fewer than 30,000 or more than 120,000 public chains were excluded, along with roughly five repertoires with anomalous nucleotide sharing. The table comes from immuneACCESS by way of TCRdb, which keeps in-frame sequences with V and J called. Part of the clones is missing from these tables; in studies checked, under half for an unresolved V gene and the rest for unknown reasons. The V and J calls and the clone size are those of that table, but D and trimming were determined from the DNA. The sample table holds about 180,000 clones, of which about 77% were seen once. The ten largest make up roughly 2.5% of the sample.

CDR1 ENHRY and CDR2 SYGVKD are derived from the germline V gene. The CDR3 runs 12 amino acids, cysteine and phenylalanine included. The sequence is cut down to CDR3 DNA, 36 bases in frame from base 1. Germline trimming amounts to 4 bases on V and 6 bases on J, with 3 as the count of junction bases outside the gene matches. This sequence was found in a woman in her twenties or thirties in good health and CMV-seropositive. Sequencing was done on a sample of PBMCs. The rearrangement joined TRBV10-3 to TRBJ2-7; 7 middle bases align to TRBD1. The CDR3 protein is CAISASGGEQYF. DNA sequence: TGTGCCATCAGTGCCTCAGGGGGCGAGCAGTACTTC.